This paragraph covers one T cell receptor beta chain sequence. This sample is part of a study of blood T cell repertoires in COVID-19. CDR3 size: 13 residues. Looked up from germline, CDR1 is GTSNPN and CDR2 is SVGIG (reference sequence). Trimming cost V 3 bases and J 1 base, with 7 bases left between them. The protocol was immunoSEQ multiplex PCR, while the TCRdb copy is restricted to in-frame clones and leaves out a portion. This table holds about 180,000 clones, 85% to 95% found once. This clonotype was obtained from a man in his fifties or sixties with acute or convalescent COVID-19. The material sequenced was peripheral blood. The chain joins TRBV30 to TRBJ2-4; D remains unclear. The DNA of the CDR3 is TGTGCCTGGAGCGTTCTGGCCAAAAACATTCAGTACTTC. This translates into CAWSVLAKNIQYF.